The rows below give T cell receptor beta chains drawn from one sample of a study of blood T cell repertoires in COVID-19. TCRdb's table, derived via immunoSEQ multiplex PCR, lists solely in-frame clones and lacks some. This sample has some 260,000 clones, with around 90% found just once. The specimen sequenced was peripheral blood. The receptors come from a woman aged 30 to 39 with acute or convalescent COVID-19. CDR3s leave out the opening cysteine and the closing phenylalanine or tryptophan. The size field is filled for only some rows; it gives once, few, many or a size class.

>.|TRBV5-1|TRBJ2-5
ASSLESWGRARETQY
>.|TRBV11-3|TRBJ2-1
ASSLDPSENEQF
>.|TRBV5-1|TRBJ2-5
ASSFRAGGPSETQY
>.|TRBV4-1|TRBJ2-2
ASSQDTMVAGNTGELF
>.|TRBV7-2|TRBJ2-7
ASSLRYRGSSYEQY
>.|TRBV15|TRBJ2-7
ATSTGQTYEQY
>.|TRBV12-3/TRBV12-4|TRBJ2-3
ASSGSTDTQY
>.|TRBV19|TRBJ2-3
ASSIGSGRAWSDTQY
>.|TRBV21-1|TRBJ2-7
ASSRQGYSYEQY
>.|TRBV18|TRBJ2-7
ASSATGLGEQY
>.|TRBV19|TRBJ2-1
ASRGRQSSYNEQF
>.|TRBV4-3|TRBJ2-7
ASSQGLVTEQY
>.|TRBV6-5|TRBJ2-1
ASHSGDGFYNEQF
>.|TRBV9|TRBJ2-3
ASSVQADTDTQY
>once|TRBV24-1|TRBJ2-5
ATSDFVGRLETQY
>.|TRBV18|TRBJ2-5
ASSPRDNYQETQY
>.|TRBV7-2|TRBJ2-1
ASSLVGTSGRAGYNEQF
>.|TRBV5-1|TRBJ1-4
ASSFDRINEKLF
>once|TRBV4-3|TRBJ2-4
ASSQETGLVNIQY
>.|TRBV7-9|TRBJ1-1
ASSRSTEAF
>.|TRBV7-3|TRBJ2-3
ASSQLAVTDTQY
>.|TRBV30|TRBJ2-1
AWSAFRNEQF
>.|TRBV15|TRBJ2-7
ATSRDRGVTYEQY
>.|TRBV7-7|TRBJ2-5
ASSLGTGLSQETQY
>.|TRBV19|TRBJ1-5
ASQIQHRISNQPQH
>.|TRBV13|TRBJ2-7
ASSFMDSTHEQY
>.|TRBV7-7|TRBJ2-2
ASSLRTSGPNTGELF
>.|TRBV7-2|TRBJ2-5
ASSSGLPQETQY
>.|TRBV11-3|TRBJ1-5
ASGVQISNSNQPQH
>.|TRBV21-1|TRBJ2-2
ASSKSGHCFAGELF
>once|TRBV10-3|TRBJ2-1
AIRRGGNNEQF
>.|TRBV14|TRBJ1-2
ASSFDRDYGYT
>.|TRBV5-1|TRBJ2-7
ASSRGLYEQY
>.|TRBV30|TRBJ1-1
AWRNTGGEAF
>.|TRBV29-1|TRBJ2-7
SVEGGQGASYEQY
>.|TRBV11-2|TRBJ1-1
ASSLGAVEAF
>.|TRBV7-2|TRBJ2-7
ASSLGFRSYEQY